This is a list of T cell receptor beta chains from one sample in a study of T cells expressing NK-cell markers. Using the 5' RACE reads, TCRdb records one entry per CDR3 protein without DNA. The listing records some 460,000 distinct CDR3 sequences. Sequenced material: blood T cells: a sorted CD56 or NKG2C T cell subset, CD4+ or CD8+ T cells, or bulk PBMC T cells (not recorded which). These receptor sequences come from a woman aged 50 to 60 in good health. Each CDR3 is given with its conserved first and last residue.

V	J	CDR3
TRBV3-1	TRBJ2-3	CASSLLASSTDTQYF
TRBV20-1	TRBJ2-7	CSARHRVGELAYEQYF
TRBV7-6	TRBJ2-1	CASTPGTSAYNEQFF
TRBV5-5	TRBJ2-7	CASSYTGEFNEQYF
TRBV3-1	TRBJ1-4	CASSQDGGNEKLFF
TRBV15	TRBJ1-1	CATSSLTVGDTEAFF
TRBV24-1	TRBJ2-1	CATSVASKGGEQFF
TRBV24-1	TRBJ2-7	CATSDSGTGNYEQYF
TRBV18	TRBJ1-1	CASSARGEGEAFF
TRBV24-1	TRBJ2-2	CATSDISGNTGELFF
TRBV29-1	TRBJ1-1	CSVEAGQGPRLPAFF
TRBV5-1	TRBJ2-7	CASSLRVTGGYEQYF
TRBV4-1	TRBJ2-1	CASSQVVASGPVGFF
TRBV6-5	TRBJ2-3	CASSYSGSAGDTQYF
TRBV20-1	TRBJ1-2	CSARGGGQGNPIYGYTF
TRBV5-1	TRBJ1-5	CASSLGLSQPQHF
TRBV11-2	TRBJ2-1	CASSLEPGLASNEQFF
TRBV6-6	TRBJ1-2	CASSSRQANYGYTF
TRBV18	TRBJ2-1	CASSLAGAEQFF
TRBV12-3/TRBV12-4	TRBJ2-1	CASSPRLAGDSYNEQFF
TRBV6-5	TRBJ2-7	CASRFGLYEQYF